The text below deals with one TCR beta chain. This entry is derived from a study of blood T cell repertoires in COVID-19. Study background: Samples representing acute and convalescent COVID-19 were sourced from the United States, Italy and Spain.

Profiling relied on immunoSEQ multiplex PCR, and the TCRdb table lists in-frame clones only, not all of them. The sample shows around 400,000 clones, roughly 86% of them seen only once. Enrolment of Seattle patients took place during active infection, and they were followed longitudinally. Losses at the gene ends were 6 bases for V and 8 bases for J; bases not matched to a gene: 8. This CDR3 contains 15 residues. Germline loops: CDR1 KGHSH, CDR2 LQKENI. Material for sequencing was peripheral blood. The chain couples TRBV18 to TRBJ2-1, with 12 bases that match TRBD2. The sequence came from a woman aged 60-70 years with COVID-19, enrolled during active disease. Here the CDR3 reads CASSSSGGALDEQFF. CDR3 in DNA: TGTGCCAGCTCGTCTAGCGGGGGGGCGCTGGATGAGCAGTTCTTC. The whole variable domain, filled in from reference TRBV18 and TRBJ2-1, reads NAGVMQNPRHLVRRRGQEARLRCSPMKGHSHVYWYRQLPEEGLKFMVYLQKENIIDESGMPKERFSAEFPKEGPSILRIQQVVRGDSAAYFCASSSSGGALDEQFFGPGTRLTVL.